Listed here is a single T cell receptor beta chain. Its antigen is not known. The data originate from a study of shared clonotypes between healthy human individuals. Study-wide points: A small donor pool kept down the genetic and exposure-history diversity that was represented. Sorted-subset sequencing, rarefaction showed, was incomplete despite large depth.

CD45RO-negative CD8 cells positively selected for CCR7 made up the naive population, which excluded terminally differentiated effector memory CD45RA+ cells. Study donors comprised healthy, HIV-negative adults devoid of recent acute infection or vaccination. V lost 1 base, J lost 8 bases, and 9 bases lay in between. CDR3 size: 13 residues. Germline V gene lookup returns CDR1 SGHAT and CDR2 FQNNGV. Each replicate PCR on the sorted subsets used 200 to 250 ng DNA (around 30,000 T cell genomes). Sequencing was performed with immunoSEQ multiplex PCR; in TCRdb, only in-frame clones are kept and a portion is missing. The sample yields about 2.2 million clones, more than 85% seen once.

The rearrangement joins TRBV11-2 to TRBJ2-4; D uncertain. The clonotype comes from a man aged 18 to 30 in good health. Some clones in this sample may be carry-over from other donors' samples. Specimen: naive CD8+ T cells from PBMCs. DNA for the CDR3: TGTGCCAGCAGCTTAGGTGTTATAGACATTCAGTACTTC. Protein sequence: CASSLGVIDIQYF.